The rows below give T cell receptor beta chains drawn from one sample of a study of blood T cell repertoires in COVID-19. Produced via immunoSEQ multiplex PCR; TCRdb's table is partial and in-frame only. The top ten clones hold around 5.7% of a sample with about 100,000 clones, approximately 92% of them seen once. Sequences were obtained from peripheral blood. These receptors all come from a man aged 70 or older with acute or convalescent COVID-19. Each CDR3 is given with its conserved first and last residue. Each record gives: V gene, clone size, J gene, D gene, CDR3 DNA, CDR3 protein. The D gene is left open where the match is weak. Expanded clones are given a class, and other clones once, few, many or no size at all.

v_gene: TRBV7-2
abundance: -
j_gene: TRBJ2-1
d_gene: -
CDR3nt: TGTGCCAGCAGCTCGAGGACTATTATAAACAATGAGCAGTTCTTC
CDR3aa: CASSSRTIINNEQFF

v_gene: TRBV4-1
abundance: -
j_gene: TRBJ2-7
d_gene: TRBD1
CDR3nt: TGCGCCAGCAGCCAACAGACAGGGGGCCCCTACGAGCAGTACTTC
CDR3aa: CASSQQTGGPYEQYF

v_gene: TRBV27
abundance: -
j_gene: TRBJ2-7
d_gene: TRBD2
CDR3nt: TGTGCCAGCAGTTTTTCTAGCGGGGGCTACGAGCAGTACTTC
CDR3aa: CASSFSSGGYEQYF

v_gene: TRBV27
abundance: -
j_gene: TRBJ2-3
d_gene: TRBD2
CDR3nt: TGTGCCAGCAGTTTATCTTGGCCCCCTAGCGGGGGAACAGATACGCAGTATTTT
CDR3aa: CASSLSWPPSGGTDTQYF

v_gene: TRBV12-3/TRBV12-4
abundance: -
j_gene: TRBJ1-6
d_gene: -
CDR3nt: TGTGCCAGCTGCCGGGACATCAGAACACCCCTCCACTTT
CDR3aa: CASCRDIRTPLHF

v_gene: TRBV5-8
abundance: -
j_gene: TRBJ1-3
d_gene: TRBD1
CDR3nt: TGTGCCAGCAGCTCCACCGGGACAGGTGTGAGATCTGGAAACACCATATATTTT
CDR3aa: CASSSTGTGVRSGNTIYF

v_gene: TRBV19
abundance: -
j_gene: TRBJ2-1
d_gene: -
CDR3nt: TGTGCCAGTAGTATTGGTACGGTTACCTACAATGAGCAGTTCTTC
CDR3aa: CASSIGTVTYNEQFF

v_gene: TRBV27
abundance: -
j_gene: TRBJ1-5
d_gene: -
CDR3nt: TGTGCCAGCAGTTTATTTGAGGGACAGCCCCAGCATTTT
CDR3aa: CASSLFEGQPQHF

v_gene: TRBV18
abundance: -
j_gene: TRBJ1-4
d_gene: TRBD1
CDR3nt: TGTGCCAGCTCAGAACAGGGGCGTGGTGAAAAACTGTTTTTT
CDR3aa: CASSEQGRGEKLFF

v_gene: TRBV5-6
abundance: -
j_gene: TRBJ1-2
d_gene: TRBD1
CDR3nt: TGTGCCAGCAGCTGGGGACCTCAGGGGGAATATGGCTACACCTTC
CDR3aa: CASSWGPQGEYGYTF

v_gene: TRBV5-1
abundance: -
j_gene: TRBJ1-1
d_gene: -
CDR3nt: TGCGCCAGCAGCTTGACAGGAACCCAGTGGACTGAAGCTTTCTTT
CDR3aa: CASSLTGTQWTEAFF

v_gene: TRBV6-6
abundance: -
j_gene: TRBJ2-1
d_gene: -
CDR3nt: TGTGCCAGCAGCCTACCCTCCACCGGGCAGTTCTTC
CDR3aa: CASSLPSTGQFF

v_gene: TRBV25-1
abundance: -
j_gene: TRBJ2-7
d_gene: TRBD1
CDR3nt: TGTGCCAGTCTGGGGACAGGGGGCTACGAGCAGTACTTC
CDR3aa: CASLGTGGYEQYF

v_gene: TRBV11-2
abundance: -
j_gene: TRBJ2-1
d_gene: TRBD2
CDR3nt: TGTGCCAGCAGAAGCCTAGCGGGCTACAATGAGCAGTTCTTC
CDR3aa: CASRSLAGYNEQFF

v_gene: TRBV28
abundance: -
j_gene: TRBJ2-5
d_gene: -
CDR3nt: TGTGCCAGCAGTTTTTCTCCAGGGGTTAAAAAGACCCAGTACTTC
CDR3aa: CASSFSPGVKKTQYF

v_gene: TRBV5-4
abundance: -
j_gene: TRBJ1-1
d_gene: -
CDR3nt: TGTGCCAGCAGCCGAACAGGGCAAGGTGAAGCTTTCTTT
CDR3aa: CASSRTGQGEAFF

v_gene: TRBV4-3
abundance: -
j_gene: TRBJ2-7
d_gene: -
CDR3nt: TGCGCCAGCAGCCAGGACAGTTTTTACGAGCAGTACTTC
CDR3aa: CASSQDSFYEQYF

v_gene: TRBV6-2/TRBV6-3
abundance: -
j_gene: TRBJ1-1
d_gene: -
CDR3nt: TGTGCCAGCAGTTTTAGCACTGAAGCTTTCTTT
CDR3aa: CASSFSTEAFF

v_gene: TRBV7-9
abundance: -
j_gene: TRBJ2-5
d_gene: TRBD1
CDR3nt: TGTGCCAGCAGCTCCCTTCGAGGGACAGGGGATGGAGAGACCCAGTACTTC
CDR3aa: CASSSLRGTGDGETQYF

v_gene: TRBV14
abundance: few
j_gene: TRBJ2-7
d_gene: -
CDR3nt: TGTGCCAGCAGCCAAGAAACAGCCTCCTCCTACGAGCAGTACTTC
CDR3aa: CASSQETASSYEQYF

v_gene: TRBV7-6
abundance: -
j_gene: TRBJ2-5
d_gene: TRBD2
CDR3nt: TGTGCCAGCAGCTTAAACCCCGGGACTAGCGGGGCCAAAACTGAAGGGGCCCAGTACTTC
CDR3aa: CASSLNPGTSGAKTEGAQYF

v_gene: TRBV5-1
abundance: -
j_gene: TRBJ2-1
d_gene: TRBD2
CDR3nt: TGCGCCAGCAGCTTTTACGGGAGGGCCGTTGAGCAGTTCTTC
CDR3aa: CASSFYGRAVEQFF

v_gene: TRBV28
abundance: -
j_gene: TRBJ2-1
d_gene: -
CDR3nt: TGTGCCAGCAGTTTCGTCGTCAGCTCCTACAATGAGCAGTTCTTC
CDR3aa: CASSFVVSSYNEQFF

v_gene: TRBV10-3
abundance: -
j_gene: TRBJ1-4
d_gene: TRBD1
CDR3nt: TGTGCCATTAACTCACCCACAGGGGTAAATGAAAAACTGTTTTTT
CDR3aa: CAINSPTGVNEKLFF

v_gene: TRBV4-2
abundance: -
j_gene: TRBJ1-4
d_gene: -
CDR3nt: TGTGCCAGCAACCACAGGGCGGTTAATGAAAAACTGTTTTTT
CDR3aa: CASNHRAVNEKLFF

v_gene: TRBV7-9
abundance: -
j_gene: TRBJ1-2
d_gene: TRBD1
CDR3nt: TGTGCCAGCAGCTCACAGGGGGACTATGGCTACACCTTC
CDR3aa: CASSSQGDYGYTF

v_gene: TRBV4-1
abundance: -
j_gene: TRBJ1-3
d_gene: -
CDR3nt: TGCGCCAGCAGCCAAGTCGCACCTGGGACAACCTCTGGAAACACCATATATTTT
CDR3aa: CASSQVAPGTTSGNTIYF

v_gene: TRBV6-4
abundance: -
j_gene: TRBJ2-3
d_gene: TRBD1
CDR3nt: TGTGCCAGCAGAGGACAGGGGCCAGATACGCAGTATTTT
CDR3aa: CASRGQGPDTQYF

v_gene: TRBV6-5
abundance: -
j_gene: TRBJ1-2
d_gene: -
CDR3nt: TGTGCCAGCAGTTATCACGGGGCTAACTATGGCTACACCTTC
CDR3aa: CASSYHGANYGYTF

v_gene: TRBV5-1
abundance: -
j_gene: TRBJ2-2
d_gene: TRBD2
CDR3nt: TGCGCCAGCAGCTTGCTAGCGGGGGTGAGCACCGGGGAGCTGTTTTTT
CDR3aa: CASSLLAGVSTGELFF

v_gene: TRBV7-9
abundance: -
j_gene: TRBJ1-1
d_gene: TRBD1
CDR3nt: TGTGCCAGCAGCTTATTCCACAGGGGGCTGACTGAAGCTTTCTTT
CDR3aa: CASSLFHRGLTEAFF

v_gene: TRBV5-4
abundance: once
j_gene: TRBJ2-5
d_gene: TRBD2
CDR3nt: TGTGCCAGCAGTTGGGGACTAGCGGGGGGAGTAGAGACCCAGTACTTC
CDR3aa: CASSWGLAGGVETQYF

v_gene: TRBV24-1
abundance: -
j_gene: TRBJ2-1
d_gene: TRBD1
CDR3nt: TGTGCCACCAGTGATGACAGGGAAGCTCGCTACAATGAGCAGTTCTTC
CDR3aa: CATSDDREARYNEQFF

v_gene: TRBV7-8
abundance: -
j_gene: TRBJ2-7
d_gene: TRBD1
CDR3nt: TGTGCCAGCAGCTTATCAATAGGGACAGGGCCCGAGCAGTACTTC
CDR3aa: CASSLSIGTGPEQYF

v_gene: TRBV4-2
abundance: -
j_gene: TRBJ1-2
d_gene: -
CDR3nt: TGTGCCAGCAGCCAAGGGAAGAGGGTTTGGGGCTACACCTTC
CDR3aa: CASSQGKRVWGYTF

v_gene: TRBV12-5
abundance: once
j_gene: TRBJ2-6
d_gene: -
CDR3nt: TGTGCTAGTGGTTTATCCCTCCGCTCTGGGGCCAACGTCCTGACTTTC
CDR3aa: CASGLSLRSGANVLTF

v_gene: TRBV24-1
abundance: once
j_gene: TRBJ1-5
d_gene: -
CDR3nt: TGTGCCACCAGTGATCCCCGGCAGGGGAGCAATCAGCCCCAGCATTTT
CDR3aa: CATSDPRQGSNQPQHF

v_gene: TRBV21-1
abundance: -
j_gene: TRBJ2-7
d_gene: -
CDR3nt: TGTGCCAGCAGCAAAGGGACGTGGCAGGGGACCTCCTACGAGCAGTACTTC
CDR3aa: CASSKGTWQGTSYEQYF

v_gene: TRBV7-8
abundance: -
j_gene: TRBJ2-3
d_gene: -
CDR3nt: TGTGCCAGCACCAAACTAGACACTTACACAGATACGCAGTATTTT
CDR3aa: CASTKLDTYTDTQYF

v_gene: TRBV18
abundance: -
j_gene: TRBJ1-2
d_gene: TRBD1
CDR3nt: TGTGCCAGCTCACCATTTGGCGCGCAGGGGGTCTATGGCTACACCTTC
CDR3aa: CASSPFGAQGVYGYTF

v_gene: TRBV6-5
abundance: -
j_gene: TRBJ1-5
d_gene: -
CDR3nt: TGTGCCAGCAGTTATAGGCAGGGCAATCAGCCCCAGCATTTT
CDR3aa: CASSYRQGNQPQHF

v_gene: TRBV28
abundance: -
j_gene: TRBJ2-1
d_gene: TRBD2
CDR3nt: TGTGCCAGCGGGACTAGCAGCGGGGATGAGCAGTTCTTC
CDR3aa: CASGTSSGDEQFF

v_gene: TRBV5-1
abundance: -
j_gene: TRBJ1-4
d_gene: -
CDR3nt: TGCGCCAGCAGCGCTACAGGGTTGGCTAATGAAAAACTGTTTTTT
CDR3aa: CASSATGLANEKLFF

v_gene: TRBV19
abundance: -
j_gene: TRBJ2-3
d_gene: TRBD2
CDR3nt: TGTGCCAGTAGTCTGACGGGGACTAGCGGGTACACAGATACGCAGTATTTT
CDR3aa: CASSLTGTSGYTDTQYF

v_gene: TRBV6-6
abundance: once
j_gene: TRBJ1-2
d_gene: TRBD1
CDR3nt: TGTGCCAGCAACCCCGGGACAGCAGCCTATGGCTACACCTTC
CDR3aa: CASNPGTAAYGYTF

v_gene: TRBV30
abundance: -
j_gene: TRBJ2-5
d_gene: -
CDR3nt: TGTGCCTGGAGTGTGGGCGGGGTTGGGGAGACCCAGTACTTC
CDR3aa: CAWSVGGVGETQYF

v_gene: TRBV10-3
abundance: -
j_gene: TRBJ1-1
d_gene: -
CDR3nt: TGTGCCACTACCGGGACATTCACTGAAGCTTTCTTT
CDR3aa: CATTGTFTEAFF

v_gene: TRBV18
abundance: -
j_gene: TRBJ2-2
d_gene: TRBD2
CDR3nt: TGTGCCAGCTCACTGCGCGGGGGGCCGAACACCGGGGAGCTGTTTTTT
CDR3aa: CASSLRGGPNTGELFF

v_gene: TRBV28
abundance: few
j_gene: TRBJ2-1
d_gene: TRBD2
CDR3nt: TGTGCCAGCAGGGCGGGACTAGCGGGAGTAAGGAATGAGCAGTTCTTC
CDR3aa: CASRAGLAGVRNEQFF

v_gene: TRBV7-9
abundance: -
j_gene: TRBJ1-1
d_gene: -
CDR3nt: TGTGCCAGCAGCTTACTGGGAGCAGCGAACACTGAAGCTTTCTTT
CDR3aa: CASSLLGAANTEAFF

v_gene: TRBV25-1
abundance: -
j_gene: TRBJ1-1
d_gene: TRBD1
CDR3nt: TGTGCCAGCAGTGAATATATCGTCGGGGACAGTGAAGCTTTCTTT
CDR3aa: CASSEYIVGDSEAFF

v_gene: TRBV28
abundance: few
j_gene: TRBJ1-2
d_gene: -
CDR3nt: TGTGCCAGCAGTTTTAAACGGGGCTACACCTTC
CDR3aa: CASSFKRGYTF

v_gene: TRBV15
abundance: -
j_gene: TRBJ2-7
d_gene: -
CDR3nt: TGTGCCACCAGCAGAGATCTGTGGACGGGGTCCTACGAGCAGTACTTC
CDR3aa: CATSRDLWTGSYEQYF

v_gene: TRBV7-6
abundance: -
j_gene: TRBJ2-5
d_gene: TRBD2
CDR3nt: TGTGCCAGCAGCCCCCTGCATGGGGAGGGTCTTGATGAGACCCAGTACTTC
CDR3aa: CASSPLHGEGLDETQYF